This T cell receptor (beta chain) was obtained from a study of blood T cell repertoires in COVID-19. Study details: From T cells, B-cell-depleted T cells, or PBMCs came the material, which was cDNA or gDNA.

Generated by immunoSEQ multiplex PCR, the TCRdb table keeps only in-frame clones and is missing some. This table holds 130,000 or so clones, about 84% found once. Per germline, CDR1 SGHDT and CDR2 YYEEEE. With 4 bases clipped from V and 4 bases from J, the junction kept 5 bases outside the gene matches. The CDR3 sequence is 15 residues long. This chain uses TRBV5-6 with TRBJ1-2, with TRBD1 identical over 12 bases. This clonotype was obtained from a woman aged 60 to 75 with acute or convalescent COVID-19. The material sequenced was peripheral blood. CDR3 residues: CASSGTGGFIYGYTF. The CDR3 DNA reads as TGTGCCAGCAGCGGGACAGGGGGCTTTATCTATGGCTACACCTTC.